These 26 T cell receptor beta chains originate from one sample sequenced in a study of circulating tumor DNA in untreated peripheral T-cell lymphoma. The protocol was immunoSEQ multiplex PCR, while the TCRdb copy is restricted to in-frame clones and leaves out a portion. The sample carries several thousand clones, more than 55% recorded once. Sequencing used tumor tissue. These receptors were taken from a human donor with peripheral T-cell lymphoma.

V usage is TRBV19 and J usage is TRBJ2-7; the D is unclear. CDR3 length: 13 amino acids. V was cut by 3 bases and J by 2 bases, with 8 bases left in between. CDR1 and CDR2 from the germline V gene are LNHDA and SQIVND (reference sequence). This chain's CDR3 is CASSMVGTYEQYF. The CDR3 DNA reads TGTGCCAGTAGTATGGTGGGAACCTACGAGCAGTACTTC.

This chain connects TRBV6-8 to TRBJ1-2; maybe TRBD1 (5 bases). Per the germline V gene, CDR1 is MNHGY and CDR2 is SAAAGT. The CDR3 is 15 residues long. The V end was cut by 8 bases, the J end by 0 bases, with 16 bases between. For the CDR3, the DNA is TGTGCCAGCTGGGGGGAGGGGTGGCCTAACTATGGCTACACCTTC. This sequence encodes CASWGEGWPNYGYTF.

The genes are TRBV11-3 and TRBJ2-5; possible D gene TRBD2, 5 bases. The germline CDR1 and CDR2 sequences are SGHNT and YENEEA. V dropped 5 bases and J dropped 3 bases, with 16 bases sitting between them. This CDR3 spans 15 amino acids. As DNA, the CDR3 is TGTGCCAGCAGCCTCGAAGGGAAGGAGGAAGAGACCCAGTACTTC. Amino acid sequence: CASSLEGKEEETQYF.

The CDR3 nucleotides read TGTGCTAGTGGCAGGGGGGTAGAGACCCAGTACTTC. Translation: CASGRGVETQYF. This chain joins TRBV12-5 and TRBJ2-5, with D possibly being TRBD1 (7 bases). Trimming removed 6 bases at V and 4 bases at J, with 9 bases between. This CDR3 comprises 12 residues. Germline V gives CDR1 LGHNT, CDR2 FRNRAP.

A word on this clone: One junction end does not reproduce the germline sequence, and a read error may be involved. The chain recombines TRBV6-8 with TRBJ2-6; D remains ambiguous. This CDR3 has 16 amino acids. The germline gives CDR1 MNHGY, CDR2 SAAAGT. The CDR3: CAISLDGPTGANVLTF. In nucleotides, the CDR3 is TGTGCCATCAGTCTTGACGGTCCAACTGGGGCCAACGTCCTGACTTTC.

The genes are TRBV6-8 and TRBJ1-2; a possible D gene is TRBD1 (5 bases). The V end lost 4 bases, the J end lost 4 bases, and 10 bases lay between the germline ends. Per the germline V gene, CDR1 is MNHGY and CDR2 is SAAAGT. This CDR3 is 13 amino acids long. The CDR3 DNA follows: TGTGCCAGCAGTTCACGACAGACCTATGGCTACACCTTC. It translates to CASSSRQTYGYTF.

V and J are TRBV11-3 and TRBJ1-2; 8 bases map to TRBD1. This CDR3 region has 15 residues. After removal of 5 bases from V and 7 bases from J, the junction contained 12 bases not matched to a gene. Germline assignment: CDR1 SGHNT and CDR2 YENEEA. The CDR3 sequence: CASSHDRGGFGGYTF. In DNA form, the CDR3 reads TGTGCCAGCAGCCACGACAGGGGTGGATTTGGTGGCTACACCTTC.

The CDR3 here is CASSLALAGAQETQYF. DNA of the CDR3: TGCGCCAGCAGCTTGGCCCTAGCGGGGGCCCAAGAGACCCAGTACTTC. The chain has TRBV5-1 and TRBJ2-5, with 10 bases aligning to TRBD2. The germline V gene has CDR1 SGHRS and CDR2 YFSETQ. The length of the CDR3 is 16 residues. V shed 0 bases and J 1 base; nucleotides not matched to a gene: 3.

This clone has more than one count but fewer than ten. CDR3 sequence (DNA): TGTGCCAGCAGCGGTCGGGGGACAGGGAGGGAAAAACTGTTTTTT. It yields the protein CASSGRGTGREKLFF. The chain combines TRBV25-1 with TRBJ1-4, with 9 bases lining up with TRBD1. The ends lost 6 bases at V and 8 bases at J; junction bases unmatched: 10. Germline V CDR1 and CDR2: MGHDK, SYGVNS. This CDR3 region has 15 residues.

CDR3 in amino acids: CASSQDPGSSNEKLFF. The CDR3 coding sequence is TGCGCCAGCAGCCAAGATCCGGGCAGTTCTAATGAAAAACTGTTTTTT. The chain links TRBV4-1 to TRBJ1-4; D unclear. Germline CDR1 is MGHRA and CDR2 is YSYEKL. CDR3 length: 16 residues. V was cut by 0 bases and J by 3 bases, with 11 bases left in between.

The chain uses TRBV14 and TRBJ2-3; D remains ambiguous. Between the trimmed V and J ends, which lost 4 bases and 6 bases, there was a span of 14 bases. Germline V gives CDR1 SGHDN, CDR2 FVKESK. The CDR3 is 14 residues long. CDR3 in DNA: TGTGCCAGCAGCCTCTCACCGGAGAGGGATACGCAGTATTTT. Translation: CASSLSPERDTQYF.

This chain uses TRBV6-8 with TRBJ1-2; D is perhaps TRBD1 (5 bases). The CDR3 runs 13 residues. Between the trimmed V and J ends, which lost 7 bases and 8 bases, there was a span of 17 bases. Per germline, CDR1 MNHGY and CDR2 SAAAGT. The CDR3, as DNA: TGTGCCAGCACCACGGGACTTACTAAGGGCTACACCTTC. Translation: CASTTGLTKGYTF.

The rearrangement joins TRBV7-5 to TRBJ1-5. TRBV7-5 is designated a pseudogene. The CDR3 extends over 15 amino acids. As DNA, the CDR3 is TGTGCCAGCAGCTTGGTATGGGGTTCCAATCAGCCCCAGCATTTT. Amino acids: CASSLVWGSNQPQHF.

The chain couples TRBV11-3 to TRBJ1-1, with 7 bases that match TRBD1. CDR1 is SGHNT and CDR2 is YENEEA in the germline V gene. The CDR3 is 14 residues long. The V and J ends lost 6 bases and 6 bases, in that order; junction bases with no gene match: 10. CDR3 in amino acids: CASRLDRFSPEAFF. CDR3 in DNA: TGTGCCAGCAGATTGGACAGGTTTAGCCCTGAAGCTTTCTTT.

This CDR3 is CASSLQGRAYNEQFF. The CDR3 DNA follows: TGTGCCAGCAGCTTACAAGGACGAGCCTACAATGAGCAGTTCTTC. This chain connects TRBV11-3 to TRBJ2-1; D remains unclear. V lost 2 bases to trimming and J lost 2 bases, with 10 bases between them. CDR1 and CDR2 (germline): SGHNT, YENEEA. The CDR3 covers 15 residues.

Only a few counts were recorded for this clone. This chain joins TRBV19 and TRBJ2-3; the D gene is possibly TRBD2 (5 bases). Trimming removed 6 bases at V and 3 bases at J, with 13 bases between. Germline values: CDR1 LNHDA, CDR2 SQIVND (reference sequence). The CDR3 has 14 amino acids. CDR3 sequence (DNA): TGTGCCAGTAGGGACTCTAGTAGAACAGATACGCAGTATTTT. Translation gives CASRDSSRTDTQYF.

This clone occurred a few times. This chain joins TRBV18 and TRBJ1-2; tentative D call: TRBD1 (5 bases). V was pared by 3 bases and J by 10 bases, with 12 bases between. This CDR3 contains 12 residues. Germline V gene sequence: CDR1 KGHSH, CDR2 LQKENI. CDR3 loop: CASSPPGHNYTF. As DNA, the CDR3 is TGTGCCAGCTCACCTCCAGGACATAACTACACCTTC.

The rearrangement uses TRBV9 and TRBJ2-1; a weak D match, TRBD1 (5 bases). Trimming took off 5 bases at V and 7 bases at J, with 16 bases between the two ends. The germline gives CDR1 SGDLS, CDR2 YYNGEE. The CDR3 runs to 14 residues. CDR3 sequence (DNA): TGTGCCAGCAGTGTGGACAAATATTGGAATGAGCAGTTCTTC. Amino acid sequence: CASSVDKYWNEQFF.

This clone was seen a few times. The chain uses TRBV16 and TRBJ2-7; 10 nucleotides match TRBD2. Looked up from germline, CDR1 is KGHSY and CDR2 is FQNENV. J gave up 4 bases and V 2 bases, and 5 bases lay outside the gene matches. The CDR3 covers 15 residues. CDR3 loop: CASSQGPAGGYEQYF. CDR3 sequence (DNA): TGTGCCAGCAGCCAAGGGCCAGCGGGGGGGTACGAGCAGTACTTC.

The genes are TRBV19 and TRBJ2-6; TRBD1 aligns across 9 bases. Trimming removed 7 bases from V and 3 bases from J; junction bases left unmatched: 7. The CDR3 covers 16 residues. CDR1 LNHDA and CDR2 SQIVND come from the germline V gene (reference sequence). The CDR3 nucleotides read TGTGCCAGTAATAAACAGGGGGCGCTTGGGGCCAACGTCCTGACTTTC. Translating gives CASNKQGALGANVLTF.

J is TRBJ1-4 and V is TRBV19; no firm D call. The CDR3 contains 15 residues. With 7 bases removed from V and 4 bases from J, the gap between germline ends came to 16 bases. Germline values: CDR1 LNHDA, CDR2 SQIVND (reference sequence). CDR3 coding DNA: TGTGCCAGTAAAACCATAGGGTCGAGTAATGAAAAACTGTTTTTT. Its translation: CASKTIGSSNEKLFF.

V usage is TRBV11-3 and J usage is TRBJ2-7; possible D gene TRBD1, 5 bases. The CDR3 sequence is 15 residues long. CDR1 is SGHNT, CDR2 YENEEA, per germline. Trimming removed 3 bases from V and 6 bases from J, with 18 bases in between. CDR3 coding DNA: TGTGCCAGCAGCTTGCTTGGTGTTCAGGGTGGCGAGCAGTACTTC. This gives the protein CASSLLGVQGGEQYF. The whole variable domain, filled in from reference TRBV11-3 and TRBJ2-7, reads EAGVVQSPRYKIIEKKQPVAFWCNPISGHNTLYWYLQNLGQGPELLIRYENEEAVDDSQLPKDRFSAERLKGVDSTLKIQPAELGDSAVYLCASSLLGVQGGEQYFGPGTRLTVT.

This clone was picked up a small number of times. In DNA form, the CDR3 reads TGTGCCAGCAGCATGACCGGGACAGAAAATGAAAAACTGTTTTTT. It is translated as CASSMTGTENEKLFF. V and J are TRBV7-6 and TRBJ1-4, with 7 nucleotides matching TRBD1. Germline V gene lookup returns CDR1 SGHVS and CDR2 FNYEAQ. With V trimmed by 5 bases and J by 5 bases, 8 bases remained unmatched. This CDR3 has 15 amino acids.

CDR3 in amino acids: CASSPPSAGNTIYF. The CDR3, as DNA: TGTGCCAGCTCACCGCCGTCCGCTGGAAACACCATATATTTT. The chain has TRBV18 and TRBJ1-3; D is unclear. With 3 bases removed from V and 2 bases from J, the gap between germline ends came to 8 bases. There are 14 residues in the CDR3. The V gene's germline CDR1 is KGHSH and CDR2 LQKENI.

The gene calls are TRBV28 and TRBJ2-7, with D possibly being TRBD1 (6 bases). CDR1 MDHEN and CDR2 SYDVKM come from the germline V gene. The V and J ends lost 3 bases and 3 bases respectively, with 9 bases between them. This CDR3 is 13 amino acids long. This CDR3 is CASSFYRDYEQYF. Here the CDR3 DNA reads TGTGCCAGCAGTTTCTACAGGGACTACGAGCAGTACTTC.

This clone has a single count. V usage is TRBV11-3 and J usage is TRBJ2-7; D possibly corresponds to TRBD2 (6 bases). Germline V gene data show CDR1 as SGHNT and CDR2 as YENEEA. The CDR3 extends over 16 amino acids. The V and J ends lost 0 bases and 0 bases respectively, with 12 bases between them. This CDR3 reads CASSLDGGASSYEQYF. The DNA for the CDR3 is TGTGCCAGCAGCTTAGACGGCGGGGCTAGCTCCTACGAGCAGTACTTC.